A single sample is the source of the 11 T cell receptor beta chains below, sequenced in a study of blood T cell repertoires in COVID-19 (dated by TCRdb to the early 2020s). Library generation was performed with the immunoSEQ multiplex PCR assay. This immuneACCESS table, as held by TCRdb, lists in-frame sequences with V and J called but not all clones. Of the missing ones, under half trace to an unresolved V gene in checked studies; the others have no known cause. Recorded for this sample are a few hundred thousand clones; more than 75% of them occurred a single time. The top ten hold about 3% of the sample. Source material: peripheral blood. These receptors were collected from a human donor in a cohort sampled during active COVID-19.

Here the CDR3 DNA reads TGCAGCACAGGGACAGCTCTGAACACTGAAGCTTTCTTT. Protein: CSTGTALNTEAFF. J is TRBJ1-1 and V is TRBV29-1; 7 nucleotides match TRBD1. The length of the CDR3 is 13 residues. The trim removed 8 bases at V and 0 bases at J, leaving 6 bases unmatched. CDR1 is SQVTM, CDR2 ANQGSEA, per germline.

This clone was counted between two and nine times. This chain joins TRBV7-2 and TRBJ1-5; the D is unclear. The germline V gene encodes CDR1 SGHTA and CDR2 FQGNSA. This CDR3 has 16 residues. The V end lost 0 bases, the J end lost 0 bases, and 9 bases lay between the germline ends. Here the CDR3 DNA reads TGTGCCAGCAGCTTAGCCGGTCGGGGTAGCAATCAGCCCCAGCATTTT. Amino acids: CASSLAGRGSNQPQHF.

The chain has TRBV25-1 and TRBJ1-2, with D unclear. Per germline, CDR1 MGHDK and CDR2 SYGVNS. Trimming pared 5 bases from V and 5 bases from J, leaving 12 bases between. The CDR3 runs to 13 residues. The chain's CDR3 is CASSREGSYGYTF. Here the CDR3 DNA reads TGTGCCAGCAGTCGGGAGGGTTCGTATGGCTACACCTTC.

The CDR3 protein is CASSPSRSSTSGNTIYF. The CDR3 DNA reads TGTGCCAGCAGTCCATCCAGGTCATCGACCTCTGGAAACACCATATATTTT. V usage is TRBV27 and J usage is TRBJ1-3; D unclear. Per germline, CDR1 MNHEY and CDR2 SMNVEV (reference sequence). V was trimmed by 5 bases and J by 0 bases, leaving 17 bases between them. This CDR3 has 17 amino acids.

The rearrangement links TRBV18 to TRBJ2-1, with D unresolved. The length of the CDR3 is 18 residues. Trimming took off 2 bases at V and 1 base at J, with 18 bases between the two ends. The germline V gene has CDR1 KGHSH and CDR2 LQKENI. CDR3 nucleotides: TGTGCCAGCTCACCAAGGATCGGAGAGTCAAGATCCTACAATGAGCAGTTCTTC. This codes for CASSPRIGESRSYNEQFF.

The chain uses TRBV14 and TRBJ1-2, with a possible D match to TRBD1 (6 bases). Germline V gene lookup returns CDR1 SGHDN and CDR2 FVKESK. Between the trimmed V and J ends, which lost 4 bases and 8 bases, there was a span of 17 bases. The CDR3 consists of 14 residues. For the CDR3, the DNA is TGTGCCAGCAGCCCCACGCGGGGGGCTGGCGGCTACACCTTC. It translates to CASSPTRGAGGYTF.

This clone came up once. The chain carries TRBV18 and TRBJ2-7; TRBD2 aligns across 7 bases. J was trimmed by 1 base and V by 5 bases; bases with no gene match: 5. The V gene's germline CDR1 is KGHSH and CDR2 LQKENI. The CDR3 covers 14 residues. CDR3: CASSSSGTSYEQYF. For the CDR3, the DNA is TGTGCCAGCTCATCAAGCGGGACTTCCTACGAGCAGTACTTC.

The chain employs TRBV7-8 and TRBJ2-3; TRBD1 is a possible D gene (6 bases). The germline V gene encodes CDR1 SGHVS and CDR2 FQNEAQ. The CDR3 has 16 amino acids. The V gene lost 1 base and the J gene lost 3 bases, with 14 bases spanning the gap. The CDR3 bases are TGTGCCAGCAGCTTAGTAACAGGGTGGTCGACAGATACGCAGTATTTT. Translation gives CASSLVTGWSTDTQYF.

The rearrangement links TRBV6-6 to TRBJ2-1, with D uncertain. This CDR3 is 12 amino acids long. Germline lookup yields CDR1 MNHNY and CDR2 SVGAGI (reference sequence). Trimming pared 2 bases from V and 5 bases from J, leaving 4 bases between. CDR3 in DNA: TGTGCCAGCAGTTACGGGCACAATGAGCAGTTCTTC. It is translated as CASSYGHNEQFF.

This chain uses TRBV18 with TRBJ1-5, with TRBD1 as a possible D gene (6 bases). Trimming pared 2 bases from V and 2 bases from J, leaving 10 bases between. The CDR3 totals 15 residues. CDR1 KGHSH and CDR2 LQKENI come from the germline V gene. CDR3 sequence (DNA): TGTGCCAGCTCACCAACGGACAGTGGCAATCAGCCCCAGCATTTT. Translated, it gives CASSPTDSGNQPQHF.

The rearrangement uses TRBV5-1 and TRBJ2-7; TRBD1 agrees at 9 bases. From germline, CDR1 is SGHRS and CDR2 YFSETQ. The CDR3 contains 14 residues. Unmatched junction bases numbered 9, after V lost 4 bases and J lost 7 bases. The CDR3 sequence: CASSPGTGTSEQYF. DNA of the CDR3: TGCGCCAGCAGCCCCGGGACAGGGACGTCGGAGCAGTACTTC.